This T cell receptor beta chain is drawn from a study of CD8+ T cells in alopecia areata. Study results and caveats: Scalp and blood samples kept many expanded lesional clones throughout tofacitinib. Scalp clonality decreased significantly with tofacitinib, and so did expanded CD8+ clones among the top 100.

Reverse transcribed after extraction, RNA yielded cDNA as the sequencing template. Sequencing was performed with immunoSEQ multiplex PCR; in TCRdb, only in-frame clones are kept and a portion is missing. The table has under 200,000 clones, approximately 57% seen once. This clone came up once. What it binds is not known. Treatment in this sample: oral pan-JAK inhibitor, 5-10 mg twice daily. The TCR was taken from a human donor with alopecia areata. The sample here was CD4+ T cells sorted from blood, taken at week 24, from a patient treated with tofacitinib.

The CDR3 here is CASRATQGSRAFF. CDR3 nucleotides: TGTGCCAGCAGAGCCACCCAGGGGTCGCGAGCTTTCTTT. V gene TRBV7-8 combines with J gene TRBJ1-1, with D perhaps matching TRBD1 (6 bases). The CDR3 consists of 13 residues. V was cut by 6 bases and J by 10 bases, with 18 bases left in between. Germline V CDR1 and CDR2: SGHVS, FQNEAQ.